This T cell receptor (beta chain) stems from a study of a mutant IDH1 vaccine in newly diagnosed glioma. Time point of the sample: week 11, during vaccination. It was 300 ug of mutant IDH1 20-mer peptide that made up each vaccine dose, given with topical imiquimod. This clone occurred once. Its cognate antigen is unknown. The data were produced by immunoSEQ multiplex PCR, yet TCRdb's version contains in-frame clones alone and is incomplete. The profile shows 100,000 to 120,000 clones, under 90% of them singletons. The CDR3 runs 11 residues. Germline V gene data show CDR1 as MNHEY and CDR2 as SMNVEV (reference sequence).

Here the sequenced sample was PBMCs, taken from a glioma patient whose treatment included an IDH1 peptide vaccine. This chain uses TRBV27 with TRBJ2-5; D is unresolved. The last part of the DNA fits TRBJ2-7 better; the J call may be wrong. This receptor was obtained from a woman aged 45-65 years with glioma. The CDR3 DNA reads as TGTGCCAGTAAAGCTTTTGGCGAGCAGTACTTC. Translated: CASKAFGEQYF.